These 8 T cell receptor delta chains originate from one sample sequenced in a study of γδ T cells in repeated Plasmodium falciparum infection. TCRdb re-processed the multiplex PCR reads via CATT. The sample consists of 45,000 to 60,000 delta-chain clones, 1.5% to 2% of them appearing once. Flow sorting of PBMC yielded separate Vgamma9/Vdelta2+ and Vdelta2-negative gammadelta T cell populations for bulk repertoire analysis. The sequencing input was gamma-delta T cells from blood. Receptors originate from a pool of human donors (malaria-infected and uninfected, not separated).

The sample holds a few counts of this clone. TCRdb's protein for this DNA is that of a much larger clone and differs from the translation at residue 5, likely a read error; the protein shown is the DNA translation. This rearrangement joins TRDV2 to TRDJ1; D is perhaps TRDD3 (6 bases). Here the J gene was assigned by germline matching of the DNA, as TCRdb has none. This CDR3 is built from 16 residues. The germline gives CDR1 GEAIGNYY, CDR2 EKD. V was trimmed by 3 bases and J by 0 bases, leaving 16 bases between them. CDR3 sequence reads: CACDAVGASYTDKLIF. Here the CDR3 DNA reads TGTGCCTGTGACGCCGTGGGGGCCTCGTACACCGATAAACTCATCTTT.

Concerning this clone: A far bigger clonotype differs at one base, so this is likely a read error. This CDR3 is also generated by other DNA sequences in the sample. The rearrangement links TRDV3 to TRDJ1, with TRDD3 matching 11 bases. Here the J gene came from matching the DNA to germline, since TCRdb omits it. There are 21 residues in the CDR3. V shed 3 bases and J 0 bases; nucleotides not matched to a gene: 24. Germline CDR1 is TVYSNPD and CDR2 is GDNSRS (reference sequence). This chain's CDR3 is CAFPTMGVYWGIRSHTDKLIF. The CDR3 coding sequence is TGTGCCTTCCCTACTATGGGGGTGTACTGGGGGATAAGATCGCACACCGATAAACTCATCTTT.

The table lists this clone with a few counts. The TCRdb protein, from a much larger clone, departs from this DNA's translation at residue 5, likely by read error; the protein shown derives from the DNA. This chain links TRAV38-2/DV8 with TRDJ1; D is ambiguous. No J gene is reported in TCRdb; it was inferred here by comparing the DNA with germline. CDR1 and CDR2 (germline): TSESDYY, QEAYKQQN. With 4 bases removed from V and 2 bases from J, the gap between germline ends came to 15 bases. The CDR3 is 15 residues long. CDR3 sequence reads: CAYRGAVSRTDKLIF. CDR3 sequence (DNA): TGTGCTTATAGGGGCGCGGTATCCCGTACCGATAAACTCATCTTT.

Note on this clone: TCRdb records a much larger clone's protein for this DNA, with a difference at residue 10 that likely arises from a read error; the protein given is the translation of the DNA. V gene TRDV2 combines with J gene TRDJ1; the D is unclear. No J gene was available from TCRdb, and it was assigned here by a germline match of the DNA. Trimming stripped 0 bases from V and 1 base from J, with 14 bases between. This CDR3 spans 16 amino acids. Germline V gene lookup returns CDR1 GEAIGNYY and CDR2 EKD. The CDR3 reads CACDTLVGPLTDKLIF. The CDR3, as DNA: TGTGCCTGTGACACCTTGGTTGGCCCTCTCACCGATAAACTCATCTTT.

About this clone: TCRdb has a much larger clone's protein, which differs at residue 18 from the translation of this DNA, likely because of a read error; what is shown is the protein translated from the DNA. This chain connects TRDV1 to TRDJ1; TRDD2 matches at 7 bases. The J gene, missing from TCRdb, was assigned here through DNA to germline matching. Trimming removed 2 bases from V and 6 bases from J; junction bases left unmatched: 30. Germline CDR1 reads TSWWSYY; CDR2 reads QGS. This CDR3 has 22 residues. CDR3 sequence (DNA): TGTGCTCTTGGGGAATGTTATTTTCCTTCCTTGAAAACTCTGGGCAAAACCAATAAACTCATCTTT. It codes for CALGECYFPSLKTLGKTNKLIF.

Regarding this clone: This sequence is one base from a far larger clone and is likely a read error. The identical CDR3 is also encoded by other nucleotide sequences in the sample. The V call is TRDV1, the J call TRDJ1; unclear D gene. The J gene, left out of TCRdb, was set here by checking the DNA against germline. The germline V gene encodes CDR1 TSWWSYY and CDR2 QGS. This CDR3 comprises 22 residues. Trimming removed 0 bases at V and 1 base at J, with 30 bases between. This CDR3 is CALGELFYNSHCPFEPTDKLIF. CDR3 sequence (DNA): TGTGCTCTTGGGGAACTCTTCTACAACAGCCACTGCCCTTTTGAACCCACCGATAAACTCATCTTT.

Concerning this clone itself: This likely stems from a read error, as it lies one base from a far larger clone. The same CDR3 can be traced to other DNA sequences in this sample. This sequence joins TRAV38-2/DV8 and TRDJ1, with 10 nucleotides matching TRDD3. The J gene is not listed in TCRdb, so it was assigned here from a DNA match to germline. This CDR3 is built from 24 residues. The junction had 28 bases not matched to a gene; V was cut back by 1 base and J by 1 base. The germline V gene has CDR1 TSESDYY and CDR2 QEAYKQQN. The CDR3 is CAYRSFEYFQATYWGIPATDKLIF. CDR3 coding DNA: TGTGCTTATAGGAGCTTCGAATACTTCCAAGCTACGTATTGGGGGATACCGGCCACCGATAAACTCATCTTT.

This clone was found a few times. TCRdb attributes to this sequence the protein of a much larger clone, which differs from the DNA translation at residues 7 and 12; a read error is likely, and the protein displayed is translated from the DNA. The V gene is TRAV38-2/DV8, the J gene TRDJ1; possibly TRDD3 for D (5 bases). TCRdb is silent on the J gene; assignment here came from matching the DNA to germline. The V end lost 6 bases, the J end lost 7 bases, and 37 bases lay between the germline ends. Per the germline V gene, CDR1 is TSESDYY and CDR2 is QEAYKQQN. The CDR3 is made up of 20 amino acids. The CDR3 DNA is TGTGCTTATATAGGTAGCGAGAGTACTCCCGGCCAGTGGTGGGGCCTTAAACTCATCTTT. Its translation is CAYIGSESTPGQWWGLKLIF.